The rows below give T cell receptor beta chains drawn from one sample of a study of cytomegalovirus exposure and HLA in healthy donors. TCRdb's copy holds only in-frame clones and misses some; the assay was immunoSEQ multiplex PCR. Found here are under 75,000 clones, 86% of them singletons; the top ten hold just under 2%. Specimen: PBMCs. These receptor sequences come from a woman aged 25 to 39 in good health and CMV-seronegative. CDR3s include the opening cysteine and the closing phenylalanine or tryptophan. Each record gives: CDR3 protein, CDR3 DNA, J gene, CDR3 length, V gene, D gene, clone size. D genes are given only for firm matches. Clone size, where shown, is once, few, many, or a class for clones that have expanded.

CDR3: CASSLGSSTDTQYF
DNA: TGTGCCAGCAGCTTAGGCAGTAGCACAGATACGCAGTATTTT
J: TRBJ2-3
length: 14
V: TRBV7-9
D: NA
size: once

CDR3: CASSEGTGGEQYF
DNA: TGCGCCAGCAGTGAGGGAACAGGGGGCGAGCAGTACTTC
J: TRBJ2-7
length: 13
V: TRBV10-2
D: TRBD1
size: NA

CDR3: CASSLVRTGSTEAFF
DNA: TGTGCCAGCAGCTTAGTCCGGACAGGGAGTACTGAAGCTTTCTTT
J: TRBJ1-1
length: 15
V: TRBV11-2
D: TRBD1
size: NA

CDR3: CATRQGGLILVGNQPQHF
DNA: TGTGCCACCAGACAGGGCGGGCTCATCCTGGTGGGCAATCAGCCCCAGCATTTT
J: TRBJ1-5
length: 18
V: TRBV25-1
D: TRBD1
size: NA

CDR3: CATRDRGPDQFF
DNA: TGTGCCACTAGGGACAGGGGGCCCGACCAGTTCTTC
J: TRBJ2-1
length: 12
V: TRBV28
D: TRBD1
size: NA

CDR3: CASSYAPWEGAPDTQYF
DNA: TGTGCCAGCAGCTACGCTCCATGGGAGGGAGCCCCAGATACGCAGTATTTT
J: TRBJ2-3
length: 17
V: TRBV28
D: TRBD2
size: NA

CDR3: CAISESAGPNSPLHF
DNA: TGTGCCATCAGTGAGTCAGCGGGCCCCAATTCACCCCTCCACTTT
J: TRBJ1-6
length: 15
V: TRBV10-3
D: NA
size: once

CDR3: CASSLSRAAYGYTF
DNA: TGTGCCAGCAGTTTATCGAGGGCAGCCTATGGCTACACCTTC
J: TRBJ1-2
length: 14
V: TRBV27
D: NA
size: NA

CDR3: CASSRYTGSGEQFF
DNA: TGTGCCAGCTCACGCTATACAGGGTCAGGTGAGCAGTTCTTC
J: TRBJ2-1
length: 14
V: TRBV18
D: NA
size: NA

CDR3: CASKESYEQYF
DNA: TGTGCCAGCAAGGAGAGCTACGAGCAGTACTTC
J: TRBJ2-7
length: 11
V: TRBV2
D: NA
size: NA

CDR3: CASSDPYGYNEQFF
DNA: TGCGCCAGCAGTGACCCTTACGGCTACAATGAGCAGTTCTTC
J: TRBJ2-1
length: 14
V: TRBV10-1
D: NA
size: NA

CDR3: CSSSFQRETQYF
DNA: TGTTCCAGCAGCTTCCAGAGGGAGACCCAGTACTTC
J: TRBJ2-5
length: 12
V: TRBV7-9
D: NA
size: NA

CDR3: CASSPGTANYEQYF
DNA: TGTGCCAGCAGCCCCGGGACAGCGAACTACGAGCAGTACTTC
J: TRBJ2-7
length: 14
V: TRBV5-5
D: TRBD1
size: few

CDR3: CASSPWNTEAFF
DNA: TGTGCCAGTAGCCCCTGGAACACTGAAGCTTTCTTT
J: TRBJ1-1
length: 12
V: TRBV19
D: NA
size: NA

CDR3: CASSFRTDTDTQYF
DNA: TGCGCCAGCAGCTTTAGGACAGACACAGATACGCAGTATTTT
J: TRBJ2-3
length: 14
V: TRBV5-1
D: NA
size: NA

CDR3: CASSSWTGGIEKLFF
DNA: TGTGCCAGCAGCTCTTGGACAGGGGGGATTGAAAAACTGTTTTTT
J: TRBJ1-4
length: 15
V: TRBV11-3
D: TRBD1
size: NA

CDR3: CASSHSGRAQETQYF
DNA: TGTGCCAGCTCACATAGCGGGAGGGCCCAAGAGACCCAGTACTTC
J: TRBJ2-5
length: 15
V: TRBV18
D: TRBD2
size: NA

CDR3: CASSYSTRGYGYTF
DNA: TGTGCCAGCAGTTACTCAACCAGGGGATATGGCTACACCTTC
J: TRBJ1-2
length: 14
V: TRBV6-6
D: NA
size: once

CDR3: CASSWGQGNTEAFF
DNA: TGCGCCAGCAGCTGGGGACAGGGAAACACTGAAGCTTTCTTT
J: TRBJ1-1
length: 14
V: TRBV5-1
D: TRBD1
size: NA

CDR3: CASSPRQGSEKLFF
DNA: TGTGCCAGCTCACCACGGCAGGGGAGTGAAAAACTGTTTTTT
J: TRBJ1-4
length: 14
V: TRBV18
D: NA
size: NA

CDR3: CASSTTGFFTDTQYF
DNA: TGTGCCAGTAGCACGACAGGATTCTTCACAGATACGCAGTATTTT
J: TRBJ2-3
length: 15
V: TRBV19
D: NA
size: NA

CDR3: CASSLEGGWGTEAFF
DNA: TGTGCCAGCAGCTTAGAGGGAGGGTGGGGGACTGAAGCTTTCTTT
J: TRBJ1-1
length: 15
V: TRBV7-9
D: NA
size: once

CDR3: CASTLGGTSGYNEQFF
DNA: TGCGCCAGCACCCTGGGTGGGACTAGCGGATACAATGAGCAGTTCTTC
J: TRBJ2-1
length: 16
V: TRBV5-1
D: TRBD2
size: few

CDR3: CASMPGASGQETQYF
DNA: TGTGCCAGCATGCCCGGGGCTAGCGGCCAAGAGACCCAGTACTTC
J: TRBJ2-5
length: 15
V: TRBV6-5
D: TRBD2
size: NA